These T cell receptor beta chains were read from a single sample in a study of T cell responses to AZD1222 COVID-19 vaccine. Data came from immunoSEQ multiplex PCR; TCRdb stores just in-frame clones and leaves some out. The table lists 90,000 to 120,000 clones, 92% of them singletons. This sample comprised peripheral blood, obtained on day 0 of AZD1222 vaccination. The receptors were gathered from an adult in good health. Each CDR3 is given with its conserved first and last residue. D genes are given only for firm matches. Clone size is stated in some rows and not others, as once, few, many or a class when expanded.

CDR3nt: TGTGCCAGCAGCCTTACCGAGGGGACTGAAGCTTTCTTT; CDR3aa: CASSLTEGTEAFF; d_gene: NA; abundance: NA; v_gene: TRBV7-6; j_gene: TRBJ1-1
CDR3nt: TGTGCCAGCAGCTCCTGGGACAGGGGGCAATCGGCTTTCTTT; CDR3aa: CASSSWDRGQSAFF; d_gene: TRBD1; abundance: NA; v_gene: TRBV11-2; j_gene: TRBJ1-1
CDR3nt: TGTGCCAGCAGTTTATTAGGGCCAGGGCGAGCTTTCTTT; CDR3aa: CASSLLGPGRAFF; d_gene: NA; abundance: NA; v_gene: TRBV28; j_gene: TRBJ1-1
CDR3nt: TGTGCCAGCAGCTTAAAGGGGATGGGGACAGATACGCAGTATTTT; CDR3aa: CASSLKGMGTDTQYF; d_gene: NA; abundance: NA; v_gene: TRBV13; j_gene: TRBJ2-3
CDR3nt: TGTGCCAGCAGTTTATTAGGGATAGCAACTAATGAAAAACTGTTTTTT; CDR3aa: CASSLLGIATNEKLFF; d_gene: NA; abundance: NA; v_gene: TRBV28; j_gene: TRBJ1-4
CDR3nt: TGTGCCAGCACTCCCGGGACAGGGGGCGGCGATACTAGCGGGAGGGGAGTGTGGGAGCAGTTCTTC; CDR3aa: CASTPGTGGGDTSGRGVWEQFF; d_gene: NA; abundance: NA; v_gene: TRBV4-2; j_gene: TRBJ2-1
CDR3nt: TGTGCCAGCAGCCTAGGGCAGAACAATGAGCAGTTCTTC; CDR3aa: CASSLGQNNEQFF; d_gene: NA; abundance: NA; v_gene: TRBV2; j_gene: TRBJ2-1
CDR3nt: TGTGCCAGCAGTTACGGCTTGGGTACGAGCTCCTACGAGCAGTACTTC; CDR3aa: CASSYGLGTSSYEQYF; d_gene: NA; abundance: NA; v_gene: TRBV6-2/TRBV6-3; j_gene: TRBJ2-7
CDR3nt: TGTGCCAGCTCACCACGGCTGTCGGGTGGCACTGAAGCTTTCTTT; CDR3aa: CASSPRLSGGTEAFF; d_gene: NA; abundance: NA; v_gene: TRBV18; j_gene: TRBJ1-1
CDR3nt: TGTGCCAGCAGCTTCCCCAATTGGGGAGGTGAAGCTTTCTTT; CDR3aa: CASSFPNWGGEAFF; d_gene: NA; abundance: NA; v_gene: TRBV27; j_gene: TRBJ1-1
CDR3nt: TGTGCCAGCACCCCTAGGCGGGATGGGGCCTCCTACGAGCAGTACTTC; CDR3aa: CASTPRRDGASYEQYF; d_gene: NA; abundance: NA; v_gene: TRBV5-5; j_gene: TRBJ2-7
CDR3nt: TGCAGCGTTGAAGTCGGGAGGTGGACTGAAGCTTTCTTT; CDR3aa: CSVEVGRWTEAFF; d_gene: NA; abundance: NA; v_gene: TRBV29-1; j_gene: TRBJ1-1
CDR3nt: TGTGCCAGCACTCTCGAAAGGCACATCCCGTCCGGCTACACCTTC; CDR3aa: CASTLERHIPSGYTF; d_gene: NA; abundance: NA; v_gene: TRBV6-5; j_gene: TRBJ1-2
CDR3nt: TGTGCTAGTGGTTTAGGGGGTCTTACCGAAGCTTTCTTT; CDR3aa: CASGLGGLTEAFF; d_gene: NA; abundance: NA; v_gene: TRBV12-5; j_gene: TRBJ1-1
CDR3nt: TGTGCTAGTGGTTTGGGAGCCATGGCTGGCTCGGACACAGATACGCAGTATTTT; CDR3aa: CASGLGAMAGSDTDTQYF; d_gene: NA; abundance: NA; v_gene: TRBV12-5; j_gene: TRBJ2-3
CDR3nt: TGTGCCAGCTCACCCCCGGGACAGGGGTTAAACACCATATATTTT; CDR3aa: CASSPPGQGLNTIYF; d_gene: TRBD1; abundance: once; v_gene: TRBV18; j_gene: TRBJ1-3
CDR3nt: TGTGCCAGCAGTCGACTAGTTGTCCCAGATACGCAGTATTTT; CDR3aa: CASSRLVVPDTQYF; d_gene: NA; abundance: once; v_gene: TRBV28; j_gene: TRBJ2-3
CDR3nt: TGTGCCAGCAGTTTATTGGGGGTGAGGGGCTACACCTTC; CDR3aa: CASSLLGVRGYTF; d_gene: NA; abundance: NA; v_gene: TRBV28; j_gene: TRBJ1-2
CDR3nt: TGTGCCAGCAGACTACTGGGAGGAAATTCACCCCTCCACTTT; CDR3aa: CASRLLGGNSPLHF; d_gene: NA; abundance: NA; v_gene: TRBV27; j_gene: TRBJ1-6
CDR3nt: TGCGCCAGCAGCCCGGGGACTAGCGGGAGGGCTACCGGGGAGCTGTTTTTT; CDR3aa: CASSPGTSGRATGELFF; d_gene: TRBD2; abundance: NA; v_gene: TRBV5-1; j_gene: TRBJ2-2
CDR3nt: TGTGCCAGCAGCTCTTGGGGCCAACAGGGGTCCACTGAAGCTTTCTTT; CDR3aa: CASSSWGQQGSTEAFF; d_gene: TRBD1; abundance: NA; v_gene: TRBV5-6; j_gene: TRBJ1-1
CDR3nt: TGTGCCTGGGACAGTTTGAATGAGCAGTTCTTC; CDR3aa: CAWDSLNEQFF; d_gene: NA; abundance: NA; v_gene: TRBV30; j_gene: TRBJ2-1
CDR3nt: TGTGCCACCAGTGATCCCTACGTTAGGGTGTACTTC; CDR3aa: CATSDPYVRVYF; d_gene: NA; abundance: NA; v_gene: TRBV24-1; j_gene: TRBJ2-7
CDR3nt: TGTGCCTGGAGCGGGGGGAACTATGGCTACACCTTC; CDR3aa: CAWSGGNYGYTF; d_gene: NA; abundance: NA; v_gene: TRBV30; j_gene: TRBJ1-2
CDR3nt: TGTGCCAGCAGTTACTTAAGTACAGACGATGGCTACACCTTC; CDR3aa: CASSYLSTDDGYTF; d_gene: NA; abundance: NA; v_gene: TRBV6-5; j_gene: TRBJ1-2
CDR3nt: TGTGCCAGCAGCCCCCGGTCGGCGGCCGACATGAACACTGAAGCTTTCTTT; CDR3aa: CASSPRSAADMNTEAFF; d_gene: NA; abundance: NA; v_gene: TRBV7-9; j_gene: TRBJ1-1
CDR3nt: TGTGCCTCCTCCTACACGGCAGATAGCAATCAGCCCCAGCATTTT; CDR3aa: CASSYTADSNQPQHF; d_gene: NA; abundance: few; v_gene: TRBV4-2; j_gene: TRBJ1-5
CDR3nt: TGCGCCAGCAGCTTGTCCGGACTAGCGGGGAGGAGGCATAATGAGCAGTTCTTC; CDR3aa: CASSLSGLAGRRHNEQFF; d_gene: TRBD2; abundance: NA; v_gene: TRBV5-1; j_gene: TRBJ2-1
CDR3nt: TGTGCCAGCTCTGACGGGCAGGCCGGCGAGCAGTACTTC; CDR3aa: CASSDGQAGEQYF; d_gene: NA; abundance: NA; v_gene: TRBV18; j_gene: TRBJ2-7
CDR3nt: TGTGCCAGCAGCGGACAGGGGTATGGCTACACCTTC; CDR3aa: CASSGQGYGYTF; d_gene: TRBD1; abundance: NA; v_gene: TRBV6-5; j_gene: TRBJ1-2
CDR3nt: TGTGCCAGCAGTGAGGGAGGTTACAACTATGGCTACACCTTC; CDR3aa: CASSEGGYNYGYTF; d_gene: NA; abundance: once; v_gene: TRBV2; j_gene: TRBJ1-2
CDR3nt: TGCAGCGTTGAAGGACTAGCGGGGGCGGGGGATACGCAGTATTTT; CDR3aa: CSVEGLAGAGDTQYF; d_gene: TRBD2; abundance: NA; v_gene: TRBV29-1; j_gene: TRBJ2-3
CDR3nt: TGTGCCACCAGCAGAGATTTAAATCTGGCCTATGGCTACACCTTC; CDR3aa: CATSRDLNLAYGYTF; d_gene: NA; abundance: NA; v_gene: TRBV15; j_gene: TRBJ1-2
CDR3nt: TGTGCCAGCAGCCTTGTCTCGGGGGCGGACGGGGAGCTGTTTTTT; CDR3aa: CASSLVSGADGELFF; d_gene: NA; abundance: NA; v_gene: TRBV7-7; j_gene: TRBJ2-2
CDR3nt: TGCAGCGTCGTCCGTGAGGGTAACACTGAAGCTTTCTTT; CDR3aa: CSVVREGNTEAFF; d_gene: NA; abundance: NA; v_gene: TRBV29-1; j_gene: TRBJ1-1
CDR3nt: TGTGCCAGCAGCTTACGCATCAATGAAAAACTGTTTTTT; CDR3aa: CASSLRINEKLFF; d_gene: NA; abundance: NA; v_gene: TRBV7-9; j_gene: TRBJ1-4
CDR3nt: TGTGCCAGCAGCCAAGACACTAGCGGGGGGCTGGGGTTCTTC; CDR3aa: CASSQDTSGGLGFF; d_gene: TRBD2; abundance: NA; v_gene: TRBV14; j_gene: TRBJ2-1
CDR3nt: TGTGCCAGCTCAGGGCAGACACCTAATGAAAAACTGTTTTTT; CDR3aa: CASSGQTPNEKLFF; d_gene: NA; abundance: NA; v_gene: TRBV11-3; j_gene: TRBJ1-4
CDR3nt: TGTGCCAGCAGGGGACTAACCAGCACAGATACGCAGTATTTT; CDR3aa: CASRGLTSTDTQYF; d_gene: TRBD2; abundance: NA; v_gene: TRBV2; j_gene: TRBJ2-3
CDR3nt: TGTGCCAGCAGCTTATCGGACAGGCGGAATGGCTACGCCTTC; CDR3aa: CASSLSDRRNGYAF; d_gene: TRBD1; abundance: NA; v_gene: TRBV7-9; j_gene: TRBJ1-2
CDR3nt: TGTGCCAGAAGCTTGCTGGGACAGGGTTTCGGCAATCAGCCCCAGCATTTT; CDR3aa: CARSLLGQGFGNQPQHF; d_gene: TRBD1; abundance: NA; v_gene: TRBV5-3; j_gene: TRBJ1-5
CDR3nt: TGTGCCAGCAGCTTGCATGGGCCCTCTGGGGCCAACGTCCTGACTTTC; CDR3aa: CASSLHGPSGANVLTF; d_gene: NA; abundance: NA; v_gene: TRBV5-6; j_gene: TRBJ2-6
CDR3nt: TGTGCCAGCAGGGAACTGACTAATCAGCCCCAGCATTTT; CDR3aa: CASRELTNQPQHF; d_gene: NA; abundance: once; v_gene: TRBV28; j_gene: TRBJ1-5
CDR3nt: TGTGCCAGCAGGCCGACAGGGGGAGAGACCCAGTACTTC; CDR3aa: CASRPTGGETQYF; d_gene: TRBD1; abundance: NA; v_gene: TRBV28; j_gene: TRBJ2-5
CDR3nt: TGTGCCAGTAGTCAAACTAGCGGGAGGCCCTTCAATGAGCAGTTCTTC; CDR3aa: CASSQTSGRPFNEQFF; d_gene: TRBD2; abundance: NA; v_gene: TRBV19; j_gene: TRBJ2-1